These T cell receptor beta chains were read from a single sample in a study of circulating and synovial CD4+ cells in juvenile arthritis. Measured with immunoSEQ multiplex PCR; TCRdb has only the in-frame clones, and not every one. The table lists 2,000 to 3,000 clones, about nine tenths of them singletons. Sequenced: HLA-DR+ CD4+ T cells from blood. Source of these receptors: a human donor with juvenile idiopathic arthritis. Each CDR3 is given with its conserved first and last residue. D genes are given only for firm matches. The size field is filled for only some rows; it gives once, few, many or a size class.

J,D,size,V,CDR3,DNA
TRBJ1-6,NA,NA,TRBV21-1,CASSKAGREGGGYNSPLHF,TGTGCCAGCAGCAAAGCCGGCAGGGAGGGCGGGGGCTATAATTCACCCCTCCACTTT
TRBJ1-6,NA,NA,TRBV7-2,CASSLMEVSPLHF,TGTGCCAGCAGCTTAATGGAGGTCTCACCCCTCCACTTT
TRBJ2-7,TRBD1,once,TRBV18,CASSPRTGNYEQYF,TGTGCCAGCTCACCACGGACAGGGAACTACGAGCAGTACTTC
TRBJ1-1,NA,NA,TRBV16,CASSSTANTEAFF,TGTGCCAGCAGCTCGACAGCGAACACTGAAGCTTTCTTT
TRBJ1-2,NA,NA,TRBV14,CASSKSRSWSDGYTF,TGTGCCAGCAGCAAATCTCGCTCGTGGTCGGATGGCTACACCTTC
TRBJ1-1,NA,NA,TRBV9,CASSPRWDWLTGAFF,TGTGCCAGCAGCCCCCGGTGGGACTGGCTAACCGGGGCTTTCTTT
TRBJ1-1,NA,once,TRBV2,CASSEGRVEAFF,TGTGCCAGCAGTGAAGGGAGGGTTGAAGCTTTCTTT
TRBJ2-2,NA,NA,TRBV19,CASSGVNTGELFF,TGTGCCAGTAGCGGAGTGAACACCGGGGAGCTGTTTTTT
TRBJ1-2,NA,NA,TRBV7-2,CASSLNRNYGYTF,TGTGCCAGCAGCTTAAACAGAAACTATGGCTACACCTTC
TRBJ2-1,TRBD2,NA,TRBV7-2,CASSLGDSGRHEQFF,TGTGCCAGCAGCTTAGGGGATAGCGGGCGCCATGAGCAGTTCTTC
TRBJ2-6,TRBD2,NA,TRBV19,CASSMGGTSGANVLTF,TGTGCCAGTAGCATGGGGGGGACCTCTGGGGCCAACGTCCTGACTTTC
TRBJ1-2,NA,few,TRBV4-3,CASSPEQVAFYGYTF,TGCGCCAGCAGCCCAGAACAGGTAGCCTTCTATGGCTACACCTTC
TRBJ2-4,TRBD2,NA,TRBV4-1,CASRVAGGQNIQYF,TGCGCCAGCAGGGTAGCGGGGGGGCAAAACATTCAGTACTTC
TRBJ2-1,NA,NA,TRBV5-4,CASSFGGTTIGDEQFF,TGTGCCAGCAGCTTCGGAGGGACCACGATCGGGGATGAGCAGTTCTTC
TRBJ1-2,TRBD1,NA,TRBV4-1,CASSQGAGGNYGYTF,TGCGCCAGCAGCCAAGGTGCAGGGGGCAACTATGGCTACACCTTC
TRBJ2-7,TRBD2,NA,TRBV7-3,CASSLAGGEQYF,TGTGCCAGCAGCTTAGCGGGGGGCGAGCAGTACTTC
TRBJ2-1,TRBD2,NA,TRBV10-3,CAISFQGSGSLYNEQFF,TGTGCCATCAGTTTCCAGGGTAGCGGGTCCTTATACAATGAGCAGTTCTTC
TRBJ1-2,NA,once,TRBV29-1,CSVEDRVYGYTF,TGCAGCGTTGAAGATCGGGTATATGGCTACACCTTC
TRBJ2-1,NA,NA,TRBV4-1,CASSQGTDVADSSYNEQFF,TGCGCCAGCAGCCAAGGTACAGACGTGGCAGACAGCTCCTACAATGAGCAGTTCTTC
TRBJ1-1,TRBD1,NA,TRBV6-6,CASSYSRGLGAFF,TGTGCCAGCAGTTACTCAAGGGGGCTTGGCGCTTTCTTT
TRBJ2-1,NA,NA,TRBV5-1,CASSPGGPGNEQFF,TGCGCCAGCAGCCCAGGGGGGCCGGGGAATGAGCAGTTCTTC
TRBJ2-5,NA,NA,TRBV7-9,CASSKRGGIQETQYF,TGTGCCAGCAGCAAACGAGGAGGAATCCAAGAGACCCAGTACTTC
TRBJ2-7,TRBD1,NA,TRBV27,CASSFGDRLSSYEQYF,TGTGCCAGCAGTTTCGGGGACAGGCTTAGCTCCTACGAGCAGTACTTC
TRBJ1-6,NA,NA,TRBV4-1,CASSQAESPMRSYNSPLHF,TGCGCCAGCAGCCAAGCTGAGTCACCAATGAGGTCCTATAATTCACCCCTCCACTTT